The 20 T cell receptor beta chains in this list originate from one sample, sequenced in a study of cytomegalovirus exposure and HLA in healthy donors. Primers for the PCR totalled 60 Vbeta and 13 Jbeta. Using immunoSEQ multiplex PCR, the repertoire was profiled, and TCRdb retains in-frame clones only, with some absent. This table has 130,000 or so clones, roughly three quarters appearing once. Sequences were obtained from PBMCs. These receptor sequences come from a male donor in good health and CMV-seronegative.

This clone was counted only a few times. The chain links TRBV6-6 to TRBJ1-2; TRBD1 is a possible D gene (6 bases). V lost 6 bases and J 8 bases, leaving 16 bases between the germline ends. This CDR3 is 13 amino acids long. The germline V gene has CDR1 MNHNY and CDR2 SVGAGI (reference sequence). DNA of the CDR3: TGTGCCAGCAGCAAACGGACAGCCTTAGGCTACACCTTC. It encodes CASSKRTALGYTF.

The chain joins TRBV10-3 to TRBJ1-2; a weak D match, TRBD1 (6 bases). CDR3 length: 13 residues. In germline, CDR1 is ENHRY, CDR2 SYGVKD. V lost 6 bases to trimming and J lost 4 bases, with 12 bases between them. CDR3 sequence reads: CAISRDTSYGYTF. The CDR3 nucleotides are TGTGCCATCAGCCGGGACACGTCCTATGGCTACACCTTC.

The rearrangement uses TRBV27 and TRBJ2-7; 7 bases are a match to TRBD1. The germline V gene has CDR1 MNHEY and CDR2 SMNVEV (reference sequence). CDR3 length: 14 residues. V shed 8 bases, J shed 3 bases, and the junction held 10 bases outside the gene matches. The CDR3 DNA reads as TGTGCCAGCTCCCGGGACAGCCCTTACTACGAGCAGTACTTC. Translated, it gives CASSRDSPYYEQYF.

The CDR3: CASSRTGMANEKLFF. The CDR3 DNA sequence: TGCGCCAGCAGCCGGACGGGGATGGCTAATGAAAAACTGTTTTTT. The chain recombines TRBV4-1 with TRBJ1-4; D remains ambiguous. CDR1 and CDR2 from the germline V gene are MGHRA and YSYEKL. CDR3 length: 15 amino acids. Trimming shortened V by 4 bases and J by 3 bases, and 12 bases separated the two germline ends.

J is TRBJ1-2 and V is TRBV7-9; 10 bases are shared with TRBD1. The CDR3 spans 14 residues. After removal of 5 bases from V and 7 bases from J, the junction contained 7 bases not matched to a gene. Per the germline V gene, CDR1 is SEHNR and CDR2 is FQNEAQ (reference sequence). DNA for the CDR3: TGTGCCAGCAGCGCGAGACAGGGGGCAGGTGGCTACACCTTC. It encodes CASSARQGAGGYTF.

CDR3 protein: CASSLGHSGANVLTF. The CDR3 nucleotides are TGCGCCAGCAGCTTGGGGCACTCTGGGGCCAACGTCCTGACTTTC. V and J are TRBV5-1 and TRBJ2-6; D uncertain. Germline V lookup: CDR1 SGHRS, CDR2 YFSETQ. V lost 0 bases to trimming and J lost 0 bases, with 4 bases between them. The CDR3 contains 15 residues.

This clone was counted a few times. The chain joins TRBV28 to TRBJ1-4; D perhaps matches TRBD1 (6 bases). The germline V and J ends were trimmed by 9 bases and 8 bases, with 19 bases remaining between them. Germline V gene data show CDR1 as MDHEN and CDR2 as SYDVKM. The CDR3 has 14 amino acids. CDR3 in amino acids: CARYRTAQPEKLFF. The CDR3 coding sequence is TGTGCCAGATACCGGACAGCTCAGCCAGAAAAACTGTTTTTT.

V is TRBV30 and J is TRBJ1-4; a possible D gene is TRBD1 (6 bases). The CDR3 runs 14 residues. Looked up from germline, CDR1 is GTSNPN and CDR2 is SVGIG (reference sequence). V lost 5 bases and J 3 bases, leaving 13 bases between the germline ends. DNA of the CDR3: TGTGCCTGGTGCCGGGGGGCGCCTAATGAAAAACTGTTTTTT. It translates to CAWCRGAPNEKLFF.

This clone appeared a single time. The V gene is TRBV10-3, the J gene TRBJ2-3; TRBD2 matches 7 bases. The CDR3 totals 14 residues. The V gene end was trimmed by 7 bases and the J gene end by 2 bases; junction bases not matched to a gene: 6. The germline V gene encodes CDR1 ENHRY and CDR2 SYGVKD. The CDR3 DNA follows: TGTGCCATCACAAGCGGGGTGATCACAGATACGCAGTATTTT. Protein: CAITSGVITDTQYF.

This chain links TRBV4-1 with TRBJ1-5; the match to TRBD1 covers 7 bases. The CDR3 sequence is 15 residues long. J lost 4 bases, V lost 4 bases, and 7 bases had no gene match. CDR1 and CDR2 (germline): MGHRA, YSYEKL. The CDR3 DNA reads TGCGCCAGCAGCCGAGAGGACAGGCAAAATCAGCCCCAGCATTTT. Translating gives CASSREDRQNQPQHF.

CDR3 bases: TGTGCCAGCAGCTCTTGGGACAGGGGGAACTCTAACACTGAAGCTTTCTTT. It translates to CASSSWDRGNSNTEAFF. This chain joins TRBV11-1 and TRBJ1-1; the match to TRBD1 covers 11 bases. The CDR3 totals 17 residues. The V gene's germline CDR1 is SGHAT and CDR2 FQDESV (reference sequence). The junction had 9 bases not matched to a gene; V was cut back by 4 bases and J by 2 bases.

The rearrangement uses TRBV5-5 and TRBJ2-7; 7 nucleotides line up with TRBD2. The CDR3 spans 14 residues. The germline V gene encodes CDR1 SGHKS and CDR2 YYEKEE (reference sequence). Trimming removed 4 bases from V and 0 bases from J; junction bases left unmatched: 4. The CDR3 sequence is CASSIRTSSYEQYF. DNA of the CDR3: TGTGCCAGCAGCATACGGACTAGCTCCTACGAGCAGTACTTC.

V and J are TRBV7-9 and TRBJ1-1; weak D call: TRBD1 (5 bases). The CDR3 runs 17 residues. Germline CDR1 SEHNR, CDR2 FQNEAQ (reference sequence). Trimming removed 8 bases from V and 7 bases from J, with 29 bases in between. The DNA of the CDR3 is TGTGCCAGCCCCCCTTCCGTCCTACCCACACGGCAGGGTGAAGCTTTCTTT. This codes for CASPPSVLPTRQGEAFF.

The table lists this clone with a count of one. V usage is TRBV30 and J usage is TRBJ1-2, with D possibly matching TRBD1 (5 bases). This CDR3 is 16 amino acids long. Germline-derived CDR1 and CDR2 are GTSNPN and SVGIG (reference sequence). Trimming left V 1 base short and J 5 bases short, with 20 bases between. The CDR3 bases are TGTGCCTGGAGTGGCGGGGGACCGGGGCCAAAGTATGGCTACACCTTC. This translates into CAWSGGGPGPKYGYTF.

The chain couples TRBV27 to TRBJ2-7; TRBD1 matches at 7 bases. This CDR3 region has 12 residues. Germline V gene sequence: CDR1 MNHEY, CDR2 SMNVEV (reference sequence). V lost 5 bases, J lost 6 bases, and 4 bases stayed unmatched. For the CDR3, the DNA is TGTGCCAGCAGTCCAGGGACAGCCGAGCAGTACTTC. Translating it yields CASSPGTAEQYF.

V and J are TRBV4-1 and TRBJ2-3, with TRBD2 as a possible D gene (5 bases). Trimming removed 1 base from V and 4 bases from J, with 12 bases in between. The CDR3 runs 15 residues. CDR1 is MGHRA and CDR2 is YSYEKL in the germline V gene. The CDR3 is CASSQGRGVPDTQYF. The CDR3 bases are TGCGCCAGCAGCCAAGGCCGGGGAGTTCCAGATACGCAGTATTTT.

The V and J genes are TRBV5-5 and TRBJ2-7; 9 bases are shared with TRBD1. V lost 1 base to trimming and J lost 5 bases; unmatched junction nucleotides: 7. CDR1 is SGHKS and CDR2 is YYEKEE in the germline V gene (reference sequence). The CDR3 contains 15 residues. Here the CDR3 reads CASSLFLDRGDEQYF. The CDR3 region has the DNA TGTGCCAGCAGCTTGTTTCTCGACAGGGGGGACGAGCAGTACTTC.

The chain uses TRBV7-9 and TRBJ1-4; 8 bases match TRBD1. J was trimmed by 8 bases and V by 0 bases; bases with no gene match: 8. CDR3 size: 16 residues. Germline V lookup: CDR1 SEHNR, CDR2 FQNEAQ (reference sequence). The CDR3 sequence is CASSLAPRGQGEKLFF. CDR3 DNA: TGTGCCAGCAGCTTAGCCCCCAGGGGGCAGGGGGAAAAACTGTTTTTT.

In DNA form, the CDR3 reads TGTGCCAGTACCCCGGACAGATACAACTATGGCTACACCTTC. This translates into CASTPDRYNYGYTF. This chain uses TRBV19 with TRBJ1-2, with D tentatively TRBD1 (6 bases). The CDR3 sequence is 14 residues long. V was pared by 7 bases and J by 2 bases, with 14 bases between. The germline gives CDR1 LNHDA, CDR2 SQIVND (reference sequence).

Points on this clone: Germline and junction disagree at one end, which may indicate a read error. V gene TRBV6-1 combines with J gene TRBJ1-6; D unclear. The germline CDR1 and CDR2 sequences are MNHNS and SASEGT. There are 16 residues in the CDR3. The CDR3 region is CASTEYGSSYNSPLHF. The DNA of the CDR3 is TGTGCCAGCACTGAATACGGGAGCTCCTATAATTCACCCCTCCACTTT.